This TCR beta chain came from a study of OX40 agonist ivuxolimab in advanced cancers. Across the study: A history of anti-PD-1, anti-PD-L1 or anti-CTLA-4 therapy was acceptable, and around 36% had some.

Comment on this clone: What it recognizes is unknown.

Method: immunoSEQ multiplex PCR; TCRdb's copy keeps in-frame clones and lacks some. The repertoire holds approximately 120,000 clones, with roughly 90% as singletons. Findings and limits, study-wide: By week 6 at 0.1 to 3.0 mg/kg, blood CD4+ and CD8+ T cells had expanded clonally.

Drawing of blood for sampling happened at baseline, at cycle 4 day 1, and at cycle 7 day 1. Germline V gives CDR1 SGHNT, CDR2 YENEEA. CDR3 length: 18 amino acids. V was clipped by 0 bases and J by 1 base, with 17 bases between them. The specimen comprised CD4+ or CD8+ T cells sorted from blood, sampled in a trial of the OX40 agonist ivuxolimab. V gene TRBV11-3 combines with J gene TRBJ2-3; tentatively, D is TRBD2 (6 bases). This TCR was recovered from an adult with an advanced solid tumor such as melanoma, head and neck, liver or kidney cancer. CDR3 sequence reads: CASSLEQAGSARTDTQYF. The CDR3 coding sequence is TGTGCCAGCAGCTTAGAACAGGCGGGGTCAGCTCGCACAGATACGCAGTATTTT.